Below, 23 T cell receptor beta chains from the same sample are listed, as sequenced in a study of shared clonotypes between healthy human individuals. Sequencing was performed with immunoSEQ multiplex PCR; in TCRdb, only in-frame clones are kept and a portion is missing. This sample has about 470,000 clones; roughly 80% occur once, and the top ten carry roughly an eighth. The sample consisted of PBMCs. These receptors were collected from a woman aged 40 to 49 in good health. Some clones in this sample may be carry-over from other donors' samples.

The rearrangement links TRBV28 to TRBJ2-6, with D possibly being TRBD2 (6 bases). Trimming cost V 5 bases and J 1 base, with 6 bases left between them. The length of the CDR3 is 14 residues. Per the germline V gene, CDR1 is MDHEN and CDR2 is SYDVKM. The chain's CDR3 is CASSGRSGANVLTF. In nucleotides, the CDR3 is TGTGCCAGCAGTGGGAGGTCTGGGGCCAACGTCCTGACTTTC.

This clone is a singleton in its sample. The chain recombines TRBV5-4 with TRBJ2-1, with TRBD2 matching 8 bases. CDR3 length: 13 amino acids. Germline CDR1 is SGHNT and CDR2 is YYREEE (reference sequence). With V trimmed by 4 bases and J by 9 bases, 6 bases remained unmatched. For the CDR3, the DNA is TGTGCCAGCAGCACCGGACTAGCACGTGAGCAGTTCTTC. This translates into CASSTGLAREQFF.

In regard to this clone: This CDR3 is also generated by other DNA sequences in the sample. J is TRBJ2-1 and V is TRBV5-4; 10 positions match TRBD2. The CDR3 extends over 15 amino acids. V trimming: 1 base; J trimming: 4 bases; junction bases outside the gene matches: 2. CDR1 and CDR2 from the germline V gene are SGHNT and YYREEE (reference sequence). The CDR3: CASSLTSGIYNEQFF. CDR3 sequence (DNA): TGTGCCAGCAGCTTGACTAGCGGGATTTACAATGAGCAGTTCTTC. Full variable domain (remainder filled in from reference TRBV5-4 and TRBJ2-1): ETGVTQSPTHLIKTRGQQVTLRCSSQSGHNTVSWYQQALGQGPQFIFQYYREEENGRGNFPPRFSGLQFPNYSSELNVNALELDDSALYLCASSLTSGIYNEQFFGPGTRLTVL.

The CDR3 is CASSIRLTNNEQFF. In DNA, the CDR3 is TGTGCCAGTAGTATCCGACTAACAAACAATGAGCAGTTCTTC. The chain employs TRBV19 and TRBJ2-1; the D gene is possibly TRBD2 (5 bases). Germline V CDR1 and CDR2: LNHDA, SQIVND (reference sequence). This CDR3 is 14 amino acids long. Trimming stripped 3 bases from V and 5 bases from J, with 11 bases between.

The chain combines TRBV6-1 with TRBJ2-3; 8 bases are shared with TRBD1. This CDR3 is 14 amino acids long. CDR1 MNHNS and CDR2 SASEGT come from the germline V gene. Trimming cost V 6 bases and J 2 bases; bases outside gene matches: 4. The CDR3 region is CASRRTGNTDTQYF. CDR3 in DNA: TGTGCCAGCAGGCGGACAGGGAACACAGATACGCAGTATTTT.

CDR3 region: CASSSGTGVYGYTF. In DNA form, the CDR3 reads TGTGCCAGCAGTTCCGGGACGGGGGTCTATGGCTACACCTTC. V usage is TRBV28 and J usage is TRBJ1-2; a weak D match, TRBD1 (5 bases). The CDR3 extends over 14 amino acids. In germline, CDR1 is MDHEN, CDR2 SYDVKM. V lost 4 bases to trimming and J lost 4 bases, with 13 bases between them.

The chain couples TRBV28 to TRBJ2-7; no clear D gene. The CDR3 sequence is 14 residues long. The V and J ends lost 2 bases and 3 bases respectively, with 11 bases between them. Per the germline V gene, CDR1 is MDHEN and CDR2 is SYDVKM. The chain's CDR3 is CASSLPSAIYEQYF. The CDR3 DNA follows: TGTGCCAGCAGTTTACCCTCGGCTATCTACGAGCAGTACTTC.

This clone was recorded at least ten times. V gene TRBV11-2 combines with J gene TRBJ2-2, with unresolved D. The CDR3 is made up of 15 amino acids. V was shortened by 0 bases and J by 4 bases, with 9 bases between the two germline ends. CDR1 and CDR2 (germline): SGHAT, FQNNGV. The CDR3 DNA is TGTGCCAGCAGCTTAGACGGTGGGTTCACCGGGGAGCTGTTTTTT. This gives the protein CASSLDGGFTGELFF.

This clone was recorded a few times. V is TRBV11-3 and J is TRBJ2-2; TRBD2 matches 8 bases. After removal of 1 base from V and 4 bases from J, the junction contained 5 bases not matched to a gene. The CDR3 spans 16 residues. Germline loops: CDR1 SGHNT, CDR2 YENEEA. The CDR3 coding sequence is TGTGCCAGCAGCTTAGCGACTAGCGCGTCCACCGGGGAGCTGTTTTTT. Residues: CASSLATSASTGELFF.

In its sample, this clone was seen once. This sequence joins TRBV6-1 and TRBJ2-5, with D tentatively TRBD1 (6 bases). The J call may be incorrect, as the DNA end agrees better with TRBJ2-7. The CDR3 runs 15 residues. Per the germline V gene, CDR1 is MNHNS and CDR2 is SASEGT. The CDR3 spells CASSEAAGTRSEQYF. DNA for the CDR3: TGTGCCAGCAGTGAAGCGGCCGGGACAAGAAGCGAGCAGTACTTC.

For the CDR3, the DNA is TGTGCCAGCAGCCGCCGGGAGGTTTCCTACGAGCAGTACTTC. This gives the protein CASSRREVSYEQYF. The gene calls are TRBV6-5 and TRBJ2-7, with TRBD2 matching over 7 bases. The V gene's germline CDR1 is MNHEY and CDR2 SVGAGI. This CDR3 region has 14 residues. V lost 6 bases and J lost 1; bases outside the gene matches: 6.

The chain carries TRBV27 and TRBJ2-7, with 13 nucleotides matching TRBD2. V was clipped by 6 bases and J by 4 bases; unmatched bases: 3. From germline, CDR1 is MNHEY and CDR2 SMNVEV (reference sequence). This CDR3 region has 14 residues. The CDR3 is CASSRTSGGYEQYF. CDR3 nucleotide sequence: TGTGCCAGCAGCCGGACTAGCGGGGGTTACGAGCAGTACTTC.

The chain carries TRBV6-6 and TRBJ2-1; D unclear. Trimming removed 4 bases from V and 2 bases from J, with 15 bases in between. Germline lookup yields CDR1 MNHNY and CDR2 SVGAGI (reference sequence). This CDR3 comprises 16 residues. CDR3 DNA: TGTGCCAGCAGTTCACCTCGGACGGAACCCTACAATGAGCAGTTCTTC. Its translation: CASSSPRTEPYNEQFF.

This clone was counted many times. The CDR3: CASSPQPANYGYTF. Here the CDR3 DNA reads TGTGCCAGCTCACCACAGCCGGCTAACTATGGCTACACCTTC. The chain couples TRBV18 to TRBJ1-2, with no clear D. Trimming cost V 1 base and J 0 bases, with 6 bases left between them. The CDR3 totals 14 residues. Germline V lookup: CDR1 KGHSH, CDR2 LQKENI.

The chain has TRBV5-1 and TRBJ2-7; 10 nucleotides align to TRBD1. The ends lost 5 bases at V and 5 bases at J; junction bases unmatched: 7. Germline V gene data show CDR1 as SGHRS and CDR2 as YFSETQ. The CDR3 sequence is 14 residues long. The CDR3 region is CASSAGTGVDEQYF. The CDR3 DNA sequence: TGCGCCAGCAGTGCGGGGACAGGGGTGGACGAGCAGTACTTC.

The rearrangement joins TRBV5-1 to TRBJ2-3; 8 positions match TRBD1. V trimming: 4 bases; J trimming: 1 base; junction bases outside the gene matches: 2. Germline V gene data show CDR1 as SGHRS and CDR2 as YFSETQ. The CDR3 consists of 14 residues. The CDR3 is CASSRGQGTDTQYF. The CDR3, as DNA: TGCGCCAGCAGCAGGGGACAGGGCACAGATACGCAGTATTTT.

The rearrangement joins TRBV27 to TRBJ2-7; D gene unclear. Germline values: CDR1 MNHEY, CDR2 SMNVEV (reference sequence). The length of the CDR3 is 13 residues. The V end was cut by 4 bases, the J end by 0 bases, with 7 bases between. The DNA of the CDR3 is TGTGCCAGCAGTTGGGCTAGCTCCTACGAGCAGTACTTC. This sequence encodes CASSWASSYEQYF.

This sequence joins TRBV18 and TRBJ2-5; 8 nucleotides line up with TRBD1. The germline CDR1 and CDR2 sequences are KGHSH and LQKENI. With 4 bases clipped from V and 5 bases from J, the junction kept 12 bases outside the gene matches. The CDR3 loop spans 16 amino acids. The DNA of the CDR3 is TGTGCCAGCTCACAAAGGGGGAACTCAGGGGGCGAGACCCAGTACTTC. It yields the protein CASSQRGNSGGETQYF.

This rearrangement joins TRBV6-5 to TRBJ2-7, with unresolved D. Germline values: CDR1 MNHEY, CDR2 SVGAGI. CDR3 length: 14 amino acids. Between the trimmed V and J ends, which lost 6 bases and 2 bases, there was a span of 14 bases. In DNA, the CDR3 is TGTGCCAGCAGCCTACACGGGTCTACCTACGAGCAGTACTTC. Translating it yields CASSLHGSTYEQYF.

The rearrangement uses TRBV2 and TRBJ2-7; D is unclear. V lost 0 bases and J 6 bases, leaving 6 bases between the germline ends. Germline CDR1 reads SNHLY; CDR2 reads FYNNEI. The CDR3 loop spans 12 amino acids. The CDR3 sequence is CASSEAPPEQYF. CDR3 nucleotides: TGTGCCAGCAGTGAAGCGCCCCCCGAGCAGTACTTC.

This clone has more than one count but fewer than ten. The V gene is TRBV2, the J gene TRBJ1-2; 8 bases fit TRBD1. This CDR3 is built from 15 residues. Trimming at V came to 2 bases and at J to 2 bases, leaving 4 bases not matched to a gene. Looked up from germline, CDR1 is SNHLY and CDR2 is FYNNEI. The CDR3 region is CASSEKQGENYGYTF. The CDR3 bases are TGTGCCAGCAGTGAAAAACAGGGGGAGAACTATGGCTACACCTTC.

This clone was counted ten times or more. The chain uses TRBV28 and TRBJ2-7; D is unresolved. V lost 4 bases and J lost 9, with 10 bases in between. The germline gives CDR1 MDHEN, CDR2 SYDVKM. This CDR3 region has 11 residues. CDR3 amino acids: CASSSASAQYF. DNA of the CDR3: TGTGCCAGCAGTTCTGCCTCGGCGCAGTACTTC.

This clone came up once. Other DNA sequences in the same sample also yield this CDR3. The CDR3 DNA reads as TGTGCCAGCAGCTTGGCCGGGCTGAACACCGGGGAGCTGTTTTTT. Its translation: CASSLAGLNTGELFF. The rearrangement uses TRBV5-6 and TRBJ2-2; D is uncertain. V lost 0 bases to trimming and J lost 1 base, with 7 bases between them. Germline CDR1 SGHDT, CDR2 YYEEEE. This CDR3 is built from 15 residues.